This T cell receptor (beta chain) was retrieved from a study of T cells in localized non-small cell lung cancer. Study-wide results and caveats: Compared with tumor, uninvolved adjacent lung displayed greater T cell clonality, ranking highest overall. Tumor samples were not multi-region, leaving intratumor heterogeneity unexcluded.

CDR1 and CDR2 from the germline V gene are GTSNPN and SVGIG (reference sequence). The CDR3 sequence is 14 residues long. Germline trimming cut 2 bases from V and 2 bases from J; bases unmatched to any gene: 2. In the case of this clone: Its antigen is as yet unknown.

TCRdb keeps only in-frame clones here, not all; method: immunoSEQ multiplex PCR. This repertoire shows roughly 40,000 clones, about 88% found once; its top ten account for approximately 3.5%. The clonotype originates from a man aged 18-55 years with stage I lung adenocarcinoma. The sample here was peripheral blood, taken before any cancer treatment. The chain combines TRBV30 with TRBJ1-1; 10 bases align to TRBD1. The CDR3, as DNA: TGTGCCTGGAGTAGGGACAGGGGCAACACTGAAGCTTTCTTT. It is translated as CAWSRDRGNTEAFF.